Following are 13 T cell receptor beta chains from one sample sequenced in a study of cytomegalovirus exposure and HLA in healthy donors. The PCR had 60 Vbeta and 13 Jbeta primers. Method: immunoSEQ multiplex PCR; TCRdb's copy keeps in-frame clones and lacks some. This sample has 150,000 to 250,000 clones, with 75% to 85% found just once. The sample comprised PBMCs. Receptors were obtained from a girl under 18 in good health and CMV-seropositive.

This clone occurred once. The chain joins TRBV6-1 to TRBJ1-5; unclear D gene. The CDR3 is made up of 13 amino acids. Looked up from germline, CDR1 is MNHNS and CDR2 is SASEGT. V was cut by 9 bases and J by 5 bases, with 14 bases left in between. CDR3 DNA sequence: TGTGCCAGTTTATCTAACGGGGATCAGCCCCAGCATTTT. The encoded protein is CASLSNGDQPQHF.

This chain uses TRBV30 with TRBJ1-4, with D perhaps TRBD1 (5 bases). Trimming took 0 bases from V and 8 from J, leaving 16 bases between them. The CDR3 has 15 amino acids. Looked up from germline, CDR1 is GTSNPN and CDR2 is SVGIG (reference sequence). The CDR3: CAWSVLGRVGEKLFF. CDR3 nucleotides: TGTGCCTGGAGTGTACTGGGCAGGGTGGGCGAAAAACTGTTTTTT.

The CDR3 nucleotides are TGCGCCAGCAGGCGGTCCCTCGGGGGTGAAGCTTTCTTT. Its translation: CASRRSLGGEAFF. This chain joins TRBV10-1 and TRBJ1-1; D is possibly TRBD1 (5 bases). Trimming removed 6 bases at V and 7 bases at J, with 15 bases between. Germline loops: CDR1 WNHNN, CDR2 SYGVQD (reference sequence). The CDR3 sequence is 13 residues long.

J is TRBJ1-2 and V is TRBV10-3, with a possible D match to TRBD1 (6 bases). V was trimmed by 6 bases and J by 3 bases, leaving 14 bases between them. CDR1 ENHRY and CDR2 SYGVKD come from the germline V gene. CDR3 length: 14 residues. DNA for the CDR3: TGTGCCATCAGCCGAAGGGGGGGGGACTATGGCTACACCTTC. It is translated as CAISRRGGDYGYTF.

This chain joins TRBV7-2 and TRBJ2-5; the D gene is possibly TRBD2 (5 bases). The germline gives CDR1 SGHTA, CDR2 FQGNSA. Trimming pared 8 bases from V and 1 base from J, leaving 14 bases between. This CDR3 region has 14 residues. In DNA, the CDR3 is TGTGCCAGCGGCACCATCCGGGGCCAAGAGACCCAGTACTTC. This translates into CASGTIRGQETQYF.

The rearrangement uses TRBV19 and TRBJ1-1; D not certain. Deletions cut 6 bases from V and 5 bases from J, with 16 bases between. Germline assignment: CDR1 LNHDA and CDR2 SQIVND (reference sequence). CDR3 length equals 14 residues. The CDR3 region has the DNA TGTGCCAGTAGGAGGGTCGGGGAGTGGACTGAAGCTTTCTTT. Its translation: CASRRVGEWTEAFF.

The CDR3, as DNA: TGTGCCAGTAGTATAGACAAGCGGGGGACCAGCTACAATGAGCAGTTCTTC. Translating it yields CASSIDKRGTSYNEQFF. This chain connects TRBV19 to TRBJ2-1, with 8 bases aligning to TRBD2. Germline loops: CDR1 LNHDA, CDR2 SQIVND (reference sequence). This CDR3 region has 17 residues. J was trimmed by 3 bases and V by 0 bases; bases with no gene match: 7.

The DNA for the CDR3 is TGTGCCAGCAGCTTAGGACAGGGGCTTCTCTATGGCTACACCTTC. It translates to CASSLGQGLLYGYTF. The rearrangement links TRBV7-9 to TRBJ1-2, with 8 nucleotides matching TRBD1. Germline-derived CDR1 and CDR2 are SEHNR and FQNEAQ (reference sequence). The CDR3 extends over 15 amino acids. V trimming: 1 base; J trimming: 4 bases; junction bases outside the gene matches: 5.

The CDR3 DNA reads as TGTGCCACCGGAGGGGCAGGGGGAGTAAATGAAAAACTGTTTTTT. Its translation: CATGGAGGVNEKLFF. The rearrangement uses TRBV15 and TRBJ1-4, with TRBD1 matching 7 bases. Per the germline V gene, CDR1 is LNHNV and CDR2 is YYDKDF (reference sequence). Unmatched junction bases numbered 11, after V lost 8 bases and J lost 5 bases. This CDR3 has 15 amino acids.

The genes are TRBV5-1 and TRBJ2-1; 8 bases match TRBD2. With 6 bases clipped from V and 10 bases from J, the junction kept 15 bases outside the gene matches. The CDR3 runs 15 residues. Germline V gene sequence: CDR1 SGHRS, CDR2 YFSETQ. The CDR3 DNA is TGCGCCAGCAACCCTGGGGTAGCGGGGAGTCGCGAGCAGTTCTTC. Encoded protein: CASNPGVAGSREQFF.

The chain combines TRBV6-5 with TRBJ2-1; the D gene is possibly TRBD2 (5 bases). The ends were cut back, 7 bases at V and 6 bases at J, with 13 bases in the middle. Germline CDR1 and CDR2: MNHEY and SVGAGI. This CDR3 has 13 residues. The CDR3 nucleotides are TGTGCCAGCACCGCGCCGGGGAGCAATGAGCAGTTCTTC. Translated, it gives CASTAPGSNEQFF.

Points on this clone: Germline and junction disagree at one end, which may indicate a read error. The rearrangement joins TRBV7-2 to TRBJ2-2; no reliable D call. This CDR3 has 15 amino acids. From germline, CDR1 is SGHTA and CDR2 FQGNSA. CDR3 nucleotides: TGTGCCAGCAGCCCCCTCGCCTCTAGTACCGTGGAGCTGTTTTTT. Residues: CASSPLASSTVELFF.

The sample holds a few counts of this clone. This chain links TRBV2 with TRBJ2-6, with TRBD1 as a possible D gene (6 bases). Germline V gene sequence: CDR1 SNHLY, CDR2 FYNNEI. Trimming shortened V by 4 bases and J by 3 bases, and 10 bases separated the two germline ends. This CDR3 is built from 15 residues. CDR3: CASSVPGDGANVLTF. The CDR3 DNA sequence: TGTGCCAGCAGTGTCCCAGGGGATGGGGCCAACGTCCTGACTTTC.